These 28 T cell receptor beta chains were sequenced from one sample in a study of response to subunit inactivated influenza vaccine. TCRdb passed the RT-PCR reads through MiXCR, listing each CDR3 protein once. This table has some 190,000 distinct CDR3 sequences, 13% to 15% appearing once. Sequenced here: CD8+ T cells sorted from PBMCs, sampled approximately 5 days after vaccination. These receptors originate from a man aged 50 to 59 who received an inactivated influenza vaccine.

This clonotype was seen repeatedly, ten times or more. The chain couples TRBV20-1 to TRBJ2-7, with D possibly being TRBD1 (5 bases). The CDR3 has 13 residues. V was shortened by 0 bases and J by 3 bases, with 9 bases between the two germline ends. Germline V gene lookup returns CDR1 DFQATT and CDR2 SNEGSKA (reference sequence). The CDR3 sequence: CSARDQGNYEQYF. The DNA for the CDR3 is TGCAGTGCTAGAGATCAGGGCAACTACGAGCAGTACTTC.

This clonotype was seen a few times. The chain employs TRBV4-3 and TRBJ1-4, with unresolved D. CDR3 size: 14 residues. V was pared by 0 bases and J by 7 bases, with 9 bases between. Germline V lookup: CDR1 LGHNA, CDR2 YSLEER. The CDR3 spells CASSQDVTFEKLFF. CDR3 DNA sequence: TGCGCCAGCAGCCAAGATGTGACATTTGAAAAACTGTTTTTT.

The V and J genes are TRBV10-3 and TRBJ2-1; D unclear. The germline V gene encodes CDR1 ENHRY and CDR2 SYGVKD. V gave up 3 bases and J gave up 5 bases, with 11 bases separating them. There are 14 residues in the CDR3. The CDR3 spells CAISELRFDNEQFF. For the CDR3, the DNA is TGTGCCATCAGTGAATTAAGATTCGACAATGAGCAGTTCTTC.

The chain combines TRBV20-1 with TRBJ1-1; D is unclear. In germline, CDR1 is DFQATT, CDR2 SNEGSKA (reference sequence). V dropped 1 base and J dropped 7 bases, with 13 bases sitting between them. The CDR3 is 13 residues long. The CDR3 sequence is CSARGTENIEAFF. The DNA for the CDR3 is TGCAGTGCTAGAGGAACAGAGAATATTGAAGCTTTCTTT.

This clonotype was detected only a few times. The gene calls are TRBV7-6 and TRBJ2-7, with TRBD1 matching over 9 bases. Losses at the gene ends were 4 bases for V and 6 bases for J; bases not matched to a gene: 4. Germline CDR1 and CDR2: SGHVS and FNYEAQ. This CDR3 is built from 13 residues. CDR3 sequence (DNA): TGTGCCAGCAGCTCGACGGACAGGGGCGAGCAGTACTTC. Protein sequence: CASSSTDRGEQYF.

This sequence joins TRBV30 and TRBJ1-5; no firm D call. The V gene's germline CDR1 is GTSNPN and CDR2 SVGIG (reference sequence). Trimming left V 2 bases short and J 2 bases short, with 7 bases between. The CDR3 extends over 13 amino acids. CDR3 in amino acids: CAWSSAGNQPQHF. The DNA for the CDR3 is TGTGCCTGGAGTTCGGCGGGCAATCAGCCCCAGCATTTT.

This clonotype came up once. It may be a read error: a sequence one base away is much more abundant. The chain employs TRBV7-9 and TRBJ1-2; unclear D gene. From germline, CDR1 is SEHNR and CDR2 FQNEAQ (reference sequence). This CDR3 has 13 amino acids. This CDR3 reads CASSSNGLYDYTF. As DNA, the CDR3 is TGTGCCAGCAGCTCAAACGGCTTGTATGACTACACCTTC.

This clonotype came up many times. The chain recombines TRBV20-1 with TRBJ1-5; no definite D call. The germline gives CDR1 DFQATT, CDR2 SNEGSKA (reference sequence). V was trimmed by 0 bases and J by 1 base, leaving 10 bases between them. CDR3 length: 15 amino acids. Written as DNA, the CDR3 is TGCAGTGCTAGAGATTTTGGGCGGAGCAATCAGCCCCAGCATTTT. It translates to CSARDFGRSNQPQHF.

This clonotype has more than one count but fewer than ten. The rearrangement joins TRBV24-1 to TRBJ2-5, with D unclear. The ends were cut back, 6 bases at V and 5 bases at J, with 9 bases in the middle. CDR1 KGHDR and CDR2 SFDVKD come from the germline V gene. This CDR3 region has 12 residues. The CDR3 protein is CATSKDGETQYF. For the CDR3, the DNA is TGTGCCACCAGTAAAGACGGGGAGACCCAGTACTTC.

In its sample, this clonotype was seen a few times. CDR3 sequence reads: CASSQEILGANYGYTF. In nucleotides, the CDR3 is TGCGCCAGCAGCCAAGAAATCCTGGGAGCTAACTATGGCTACACCTTC. The gene calls are TRBV4-3 and TRBJ1-2; D not certain. Trimming cost V 0 bases and J 0 bases, with 11 bases left between them. Germline CDR1 is LGHNA and CDR2 is YSLEER. The CDR3 spans 16 residues.

Concerning this clonotype: Germline and junction disagree at one end, which may indicate a read error. The chain employs TRBV7-7 and TRBJ2-1, with 10 bases identical to TRBD2. Germline assignment: CDR1 SSHAT and CDR2 FNYEAQ (reference sequence). The CDR3 sequence is 16 residues long. In DNA form, the CDR3 reads TGTGCTAGCAGCTTAGATAGCGGGGGGCCCTACAATGAGCAGTTCTTC. Its translation: CASSLDSGGPYNEQFF. The full variable domain, completed using reference TRBV7-7 and TRBJ2-1, is GAGVSQSPRYKVTKRGQDVTLRCDPISSHATLYWYQQALGQGPEFLTYFNYEAQPDKSGLPSDRFSAERPEGSISTLTIQRTEQRDSAMYRCASSLDSGGPYNEQFFGPGTRLTVL.

On this clonotype: The junction does not match germline at one end; this may be a read error. The chain employs TRBV4-3 and TRBJ1-5, with 7 bases aligning to TRBD1. Germline V gene data show CDR1 as LGHNA and CDR2 as YSLEER. CDR3 length equals 15 residues. The CDR3 DNA is TGCGCGAGCAGCAAAATTCTAGGGGGCGAGCAGCCCCAGCATTTT. The encoded protein is CASSKILGGEQPQHF.

The chain has TRBV5-6 and TRBJ2-1; the D gene could be TRBD1 or TRBD2 (5 bases each). The CDR3 contains 14 residues. V was trimmed by 4 bases and J by 5 bases, leaving 13 bases between them. The V gene's germline CDR1 is SGHDT and CDR2 YYEEEE. The CDR3 sequence is CASSPGTNHNEQFF. The CDR3 nucleotides are TGTGCCAGCAGCCCCGGGACGAACCACAATGAGCAGTTCTTC.

In DNA, the CDR3 is TGCAGCGTTCGGACAAGTTCCTACGAGCAGTACTTC. Translated: CSVRTSSYEQYF. The gene calls are TRBV29-1 and TRBJ2-7; maybe TRBD1 (5 bases). Germline V CDR1 and CDR2: SQVTM, ANQGSEA. This CDR3 contains 12 residues. Trimming took off 5 bases at V and 1 base at J, with 9 bases between the two ends.

This clonotype was seen only a few times. V and J are TRBV4-3 and TRBJ2-1, with 9 positions matching TRBD2. With 4 bases clipped from V and 11 bases from J, the junction kept 12 bases outside the gene matches. This CDR3 spans 15 amino acids. CDR1 and CDR2 from the germline V gene are LGHNA and YSLEER. CDR3 DNA: TGCGCCAGCAGCCCCGAGGCTAGCGGGGCGGGGAAGCAGTTCTTC. Its protein product is CASSPEASGAGKQFF.

This clonotype was counted between two and nine times. The chain is built from TRBV2 and TRBJ2-7; tentatively, D is TRBD2 (6 bases). CDR3 size: 13 residues. The V and J ends lost 7 bases and 3 bases respectively, with 13 bases between them. CDR1 is SNHLY and CDR2 is FYNNEI in the germline V gene. The CDR3 coding sequence is TGTGCCAGCATAGGGGCTAGCGTCTACGAGCAGTACTTC. Its translation: CASIGASVYEQYF.

The J gene is TRBJ2-1, the V gene TRBV20-1; no reliable D call. This CDR3 region has 14 residues. V lost 3 bases to trimming and J lost 0 bases, with 9 bases between them. Looked up from germline, CDR1 is DFQATT and CDR2 is SNEGSKA (reference sequence). CDR3 loop: CSARAVYSYNEQFF. The CDR3 region has the DNA TGCAGTGCTAGGGCAGTCTACTCCTACAATGAGCAGTTCTTC.

This clonotype was seen many times. The rearrangement joins TRBV28 to TRBJ2-1; TRBD1 matches at 7 bases. The J segment lost 7 bases and the V segment lost 5 bases, leaving 8 bases of the junction unmatched. There are 14 residues in the CDR3. CDR1 MDHEN and CDR2 SYDVKM come from the germline V gene. The CDR3, as DNA: TGTGCCAGCAGTCTCCTAACAGGGGAAAATGAGCAGTTCTTC. Translation gives CASSLLTGENEQFF.

The chain uses TRBV11-1 and TRBJ2-5; TRBD2 matches 10 bases. Per germline, CDR1 SGHAT and CDR2 FQDESV (reference sequence). The J segment lost 5 bases and the V segment lost 0 bases, leaving 12 bases of the junction unmatched. CDR3 length: 18 residues. This chain's CDR3 is CASSLAWPSGGPGETQYF. The CDR3, as DNA: TGTGCCAGCAGCTTAGCGTGGCCTAGCGGGGGCCCTGGGGAGACCCAGTACTTC.

The chain uses TRBV7-9 and TRBJ2-1, with TRBD1 matching over 9 bases. The trim removed 1 base at V and 3 bases at J, leaving 1 base unmatched. The germline gives CDR1 SEHNR, CDR2 FQNEAQ (reference sequence). The CDR3 covers 15 residues. This CDR3 reads CASSLGQGDYNEQFF. In DNA, the CDR3 is TGTGCCAGCAGCTTAGGACAGGGGGACTACAATGAGCAGTTCTTC.

A few counts support this clonotype. This rearrangement joins TRBV7-8 to TRBJ2-3, with 13 positions matching TRBD2. Unmatched junction bases numbered 10, after V lost 4 bases and J lost 0 bases. The germline CDR1 and CDR2 sequences are SGHVS and FQNEAQ. The CDR3 totals 19 residues. The DNA of the CDR3 is TGTGCCAGCAGCTGGGGACTAGCGGGACGACCAATAAGCACAGATACGCAGTATTTT. This translates into CASSWGLAGRPISTDTQYF.

This clonotype was found a few times. The chain has TRBV27 and TRBJ1-1; D is unresolved. The CDR3 contains 13 residues. V lost 3 bases, J lost 3 bases, and 8 bases lay in between. Germline V gene data show CDR1 as MNHEY and CDR2 as SMNVEV (reference sequence). The DNA of the CDR3 is TGTGCCAGCAGTTTTAGTCTGGACACTGAAGCTTTCTTT. Translating it yields CASSFSLDTEAFF.

This clonotype came up a few times. The CDR3 nucleotides are TGCGCCAGCAGCCAAGGCAGGGGGGCGAACACTGAAGCTTTCTTT. Encoded protein: CASSQGRGANTEAFF. J is TRBJ1-1 and V is TRBV4-3; 7 nucleotides agree with TRBD1. Germline V gene sequence: CDR1 LGHNA, CDR2 YSLEER. This CDR3 is built from 15 residues. Germline trimming cut 1 base from V and 1 base from J; bases unmatched to any gene: 3.

Only a few counts were recorded for this clonotype. This rearrangement joins TRBV4-2 to TRBJ2-7; 9 positions agree with TRBD1. CDR1 is LGHNA and CDR2 is YNFKEQ in the germline V gene. Trimming at V came to 1 base and at J to 5 bases, leaving 6 bases not matched to a gene. The CDR3 loop spans 15 amino acids. As DNA, the CDR3 is TGTGCCAGCAGCCAAGGTGGGACAGGGTTCCACGAGCAGTACTTC. Translation: CASSQGGTGFHEQYF.

This chain uses TRBV10-1 with TRBJ2-2; D call uncertain. CDR1 is WNHNN and CDR2 is SYGVQD in the germline V gene (reference sequence). The ends were cut back, 10 bases at V and 4 bases at J, with 13 bases in the middle. The CDR3 extends over 13 amino acids. The CDR3 DNA reads as TGCGCCACCGCTGCCAGGTCCACCGGGGAGCTGTTTTTT. Amino acids: CATAARSTGELFF.

This clonotype was found a few times. The rearrangement uses TRBV28 and TRBJ2-7; D gene unclear. V was clipped by 2 bases and J by 3 bases, with 11 bases between them. The germline V gene encodes CDR1 MDHEN and CDR2 SYDVKM. The CDR3 covers 14 residues. The CDR3 reads CASSLGITYYEQYF. As DNA, the CDR3 is TGTGCCAGCAGTTTAGGGATAACCTACTACGAGCAGTACTTC.

The V and J genes are TRBV2 and TRBJ2-3; D might be TRBD2 (5 bases). Deletions cut 5 bases from V and 1 base from J, with 13 bases between. Germline V gene lookup returns CDR1 SNHLY and CDR2 FYNNEI. The CDR3 spans 15 residues. CDR3 nucleotides: TGTGCCAGCAGTCGGGTGCGGGTCCGCACAGATACGCAGTATTTT. Encoded protein: CASSRVRVRTDTQYF.

This clonotype was seen only a few times. The V and J genes are TRBV9 and TRBJ1-4; unclear D gene. Germline values: CDR1 SGDLS, CDR2 YYNGEE. This CDR3 is 15 amino acids long. Deletions cut 4 bases from V and 8 bases from J, with 18 bases between. CDR3 residues: CASSPGGNEGEKLFF. In DNA, the CDR3 is TGTGCCAGCAGCCCAGGCGGGAATGAAGGCGAAAAACTGTTTTTT.